The 19 T cell receptor beta chains given below trace back to one sample, sequenced in a study of shared clonotypes between healthy human individuals. The repertoire was sequenced with immunoSEQ multiplex PCR; TCRdb's copy has only in-frame clones and lacks some. The sample yields 400,000 to 600,000 clones, 60% to 80% seen once. Sequenced material: PBMCs. These receptors were collected from a middle-aged woman in good health. Some clones in this sample may be carry-over from other donors' samples.

Points on this clone: One junction end disagrees with the germline gene, perhaps due to a read error. This chain uses TRBV6-1 with TRBJ1-1; D is perhaps TRBD1 (5 bases). CDR3 length equals 13 residues. Germline lookup yields CDR1 MNHNS and CDR2 SASEGT. CDR3 amino acids: CASRRGENSEAFF. CDR3 nucleotides: TGTGCCAGCAGACGAGGGGAGAACTCTGAAGCTTTCTTT.

The CDR3 region is CAWSSGRDNEQFF. The CDR3 bases are TGTGCCTGGAGTAGCGGGAGGGACAATGAGCAGTTCTTC. The chain recombines TRBV30 with TRBJ2-1, with 10 bases matching TRBD2. Germline CDR1 is GTSNPN and CDR2 is SVGIG (reference sequence). CDR3 length: 13 amino acids. Germline trimming cut 2 bases from V and 5 bases from J; bases unmatched to any gene: 0. Variable domain in full (rest from reference TRBV30 and TRBJ2-1): SQTIHQWPATLVQPVGSPLSLECTVEGTSNPNLYWYRQAAGRGLQLLFYSVGIGQISSEVPQNLSASRPQDRQFILSSKKLLLSDSGFYLCAWSSGRDNEQFFGPGTRLTVL.

The V gene is TRBV4-1, the J gene TRBJ2-2; D not resolved. CDR1 and CDR2 (germline): MGHRA, YSYEKL. V lost 4 bases to trimming and J lost 6 bases, with 12 bases between them. The CDR3 extends over 14 amino acids. The DNA for the CDR3 is TGCGCCAGCAGCCGTAGTCCACCCCCCGGGGAGCTGTTTTTT. It codes for CASSRSPPPGELFF.

This chain links TRBV13 with TRBJ2-3; tentative D call: TRBD2 (5 bases). V was trimmed by 5 bases and J by 0 bases, leaving 15 bases between them. Per germline, CDR1 PRHDT and CDR2 FYEKMQ (reference sequence). The CDR3 is 16 amino acids. The CDR3: CASSARGFGSTDTQYF. CDR3 in DNA: TGTGCCAGCAGCGCACGAGGGTTCGGGAGCACAGATACGCAGTATTTT.

The J gene is TRBJ2-7, the V gene TRBV6-6; possible D gene TRBD1, 6 bases. V was shortened by 7 bases and J by 1 base, with 14 bases between the two germline ends. This CDR3 is 14 amino acids long. Germline CDR1 and CDR2: MNHNY and SVGAGI (reference sequence). Written as DNA, the CDR3 is TGTGCCAGCACCTGGGACATCACATCCTACGAGCAGTACTTC. It yields the protein CASTWDITSYEQYF.

The gene calls are TRBV9 and TRBJ1-2; D is unclear. In germline, CDR1 is SGDLS, CDR2 YYNGEE. The CDR3 runs 14 residues. V lost 3 bases to trimming and J lost 8 bases, with 17 bases between them. CDR3 loop: CASSADFSLDGYTF. For the CDR3, the DNA is TGTGCCAGCAGCGCCGACTTTTCCCTAGACGGCTACACCTTC.

The chain couples TRBV7-9 to TRBJ2-6; TRBD1 matches 10 bases. Per the germline V gene, CDR1 is SEHNR and CDR2 is FQNEAQ (reference sequence). The V segment lost 5 bases and the J segment 1 base; nucleotides outside the gene matches: 5. The CDR3 runs to 17 residues. The CDR3 here is CASSPGQGRSGANVLTF. In nucleotides, the CDR3 is TGTGCCAGCAGCCCGGGACAGGGGAGATCTGGGGCCAACGTCCTGACTTTC.

The V call is TRBV19, the J call TRBJ1-1, with D perhaps TRBD1 (5 bases). V lost 2 bases and J lost 6, with 10 bases in between. Germline V gene sequence: CDR1 LNHDA, CDR2 SQIVND (reference sequence). The CDR3 sequence is 13 residues long. As DNA, the CDR3 is TGTGCCAGTAGTATACAGGGTTCCGCTGAAGCTTTCTTT. It is translated as CASSIQGSAEAFF.

The chain joins TRBV7-9 to TRBJ2-1, with D maybe TRBD1 (5 bases). The CDR3 runs 16 residues. Germline lookup yields CDR1 SEHNR and CDR2 FQNEAQ (reference sequence). The V gene lost 1 base and the J gene lost 3 bases, with 13 bases spanning the gap. CDR3 DNA sequence: TGTGCCAGCAGCTTAGTTCTAGGGGAATTCTACAATGAGCAGTTCTTC. Translated, it gives CASSLVLGEFYNEQFF.

CDR3 sequence (DNA): TGTGCCAGCACCCAGGGGCCAAATCAGCCCCAGCATTTT. Amino acid sequence: CASTQGPNQPQHF. The V call is TRBV27, the J call TRBJ1-5; the D gene is possibly TRBD1 (6 bases). Germline V gene lookup returns CDR1 MNHEY and CDR2 SMNVEV (reference sequence). Trimming removed 7 bases at V and 4 bases at J, with 11 bases between. This CDR3 has 13 amino acids.

The V gene is TRBV30, the J gene TRBJ1-3; TRBD1 might be the D (6 bases). Trimming took 3 bases from V and 11 from J, leaving 17 bases between them. There are 13 residues in the CDR3. Germline V gene data show CDR1 as GTSNPN and CDR2 as SVGIG (reference sequence). As DNA, the CDR3 is TGTGCCTGGAGGTCGGCGGAATGGGGGCCCATATATTTT. Its translation: CAWRSAEWGPIYF. Variable domain in full (rest from reference TRBV30 and TRBJ1-3): SQTIHQWPATLVQPVGSPLSLECTVEGTSNPNLYWYRQAAGRGLQLLFYSVGIGQISSEVPQNLSASRPQDRQFILSSKKLLLSDSGFYLCAWRSAEWGPIYFGEGSWLTVV.

This sequence joins TRBV7-9 and TRBJ2-3, with 8 positions matching TRBD2. This CDR3 is built from 15 residues. Unmatched junction bases numbered 3, after V lost 2 bases and J lost 2 bases. Germline assignment: CDR1 SEHNR and CDR2 FQNEAQ (reference sequence). Here the CDR3 reads CASSLSGGPTDTQYF. CDR3 sequence (DNA): TGTGCCAGCAGCTTATCGGGGGGGCCCACAGATACGCAGTATTTT. Drawing the rest from reference TRBV7-9 and TRBJ2-3, the complete variable domain is DTGVSQNPRHKITKRGQNVTFRCDPISEHNRLYWYRQTLGQGPEFLTYFQNEAQLEKSRLLSDRFSAERPKGSFSTLEIQRTEQGDSAMYLCASSLSGGPTDTQYFGPGTRLTVL.

V usage is TRBV5-1 and J usage is TRBJ2-7; D unresolved. V gave up 4 bases and J gave up 1 base, with 12 bases separating them. From germline, CDR1 is SGHRS and CDR2 YFSETQ. The CDR3 runs 14 residues. The CDR3 spells CASSRQDFSYEQYF. The CDR3 DNA is TGCGCCAGCAGCCGCCAAGATTTTTCCTACGAGCAGTACTTC.

The CDR3 here is CASSQVGTDANEKLFF. CDR3 bases: TGTGCCAGCAGCCAAGTCGGGACAGACGCTAATGAAAAACTGTTTTTT. The V and J genes are TRBV4-2 and TRBJ1-4, with 7 bases fitting TRBD1. The germline V gene has CDR1 LGHNA and CDR2 YNFKEQ. The CDR3 runs to 16 residues. J gave up 3 bases and V 1 base, and 5 bases lay outside the gene matches.

The genes are TRBV27 and TRBJ2-7, with 9 bases fitting TRBD2. The CDR3 loop spans 15 amino acids. In germline, CDR1 is MNHEY, CDR2 SMNVEV (reference sequence). Germline trimming cut 8 bases from V and 3 bases from J; bases unmatched to any gene: 11. CDR3 bases: TGTGCCAGCCGGGCGGCGGGAGGGCCAGGCTACGAGCAGTACTTC. Protein product: CASRAAGGPGYEQYF.

This sequence joins TRBV27 and TRBJ2-2; D is unclear. CDR1 MNHEY and CDR2 SMNVEV come from the germline V gene (reference sequence). Trimming shortened V by 5 bases and J by 5 bases, and 12 bases separated the two germline ends. The CDR3 covers 14 residues. The CDR3 spells CASSPRMGTGELFF. The CDR3 DNA sequence: TGTGCCAGCAGTCCCCGAATGGGGACCGGGGAGCTGTTTTTT.

CDR3 sequence (DNA): TGTGCCAGCAGCGTAGTAGCGGGAGTGGATGAGCAGTTCTTC. Protein sequence: CASSVVAGVDEQFF. The chain is built from TRBV9 and TRBJ2-1; TRBD2 matches at 9 bases. Trimming at V came to 0 bases and at J to 8 bases, leaving 3 bases not matched to a gene. The CDR3 covers 14 residues. Germline assignment: CDR1 SGDLS and CDR2 YYNGEE.

In this sample, this clone turned up a few times. The J gene is TRBJ1-6, the V gene TRBV7-9; TRBD1 aligns across 9 bases. The CDR3 contains 15 residues. Per the germline V gene, CDR1 is SEHNR and CDR2 is FQNEAQ (reference sequence). The V segment lost 2 bases and the J segment 10 bases; nucleotides outside the gene matches: 6. The CDR3 here is CASSLPGQGESPLHF. For the CDR3, the DNA is TGTGCCAGCAGCTTACCGGGACAGGGAGAATCACCCCTCCACTTT.

J is TRBJ2-7 and V is TRBV7-2; 7 bases line up with TRBD2. CDR3 length: 15 amino acids. The germline V gene encodes CDR1 SGHTA and CDR2 FQGNSA. The V segment lost 5 bases and the J segment 6 bases; nucleotides outside the gene matches: 13. This CDR3 is CASSASWGREGEQYF. DNA for the CDR3: TGTGCCAGCAGCGCGTCCTGGGGCAGGGAGGGCGAGCAGTACTTC.